This T cell receptor (beta chain) is from a study of blood T cells in healthy people across ages. Findings and limits, study-wide: Bulk PBMC profiling left naive and antigen-experienced comparisons inconclusive.

Trimming removed 4 bases at V and 4 bases at J, with 10 bases between. The CDR3 extends over 13 amino acids. The germline V gene encodes CDR1 LGHDT and CDR2 YNNKEL (reference sequence). This clonotype turned up a few times. Its specificity is not known. Drawing of peripheral blood yielded ten milliliters from each donor. With a J-beta primer mix and a sample-barcoded 5' primer, a second PCR ran roughly 7 to 11 cycles. No fewer than 3 million CDR3-containing paired-end reads came from each sample. Via MiXCR, TCRdb re-called the 5' RACE reads, giving one row per CDR3 protein. The sample yields some 1.6 million distinct CDR3 sequences, roughly a third seen once.

The V call is TRBV3-1, the J call TRBJ2-5; D gene ambiguous. The clonotype comes from a woman aged 25 to 39 in good health. Sequencing used blood. CDR3 in DNA: TGTGCCAGCAGCCCCCTCCTGCTAGAGACCCAGTACTTC. Its protein product is CASSPLLLETQYF.